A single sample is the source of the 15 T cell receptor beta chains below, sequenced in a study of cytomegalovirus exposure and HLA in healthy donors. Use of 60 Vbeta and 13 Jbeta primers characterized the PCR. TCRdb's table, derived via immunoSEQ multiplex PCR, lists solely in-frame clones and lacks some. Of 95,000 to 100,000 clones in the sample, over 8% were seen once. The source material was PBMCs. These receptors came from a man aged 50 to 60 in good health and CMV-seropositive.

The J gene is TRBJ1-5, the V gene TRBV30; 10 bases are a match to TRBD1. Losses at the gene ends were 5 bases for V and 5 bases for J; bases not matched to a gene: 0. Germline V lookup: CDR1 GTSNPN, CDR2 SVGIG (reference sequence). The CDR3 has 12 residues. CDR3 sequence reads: CAWGQGDQPQHF. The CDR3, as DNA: TGTGCCTGGGGACAGGGGGATCAGCCCCAGCATTTT.

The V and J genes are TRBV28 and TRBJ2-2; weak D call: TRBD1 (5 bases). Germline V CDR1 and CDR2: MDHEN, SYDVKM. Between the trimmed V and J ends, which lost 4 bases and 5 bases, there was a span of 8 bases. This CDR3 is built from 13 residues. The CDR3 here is CASSSRDTGELFF. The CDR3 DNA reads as TGTGCCAGCAGTTCCAGGGATACCGGGGAGCTGTTTTTT.

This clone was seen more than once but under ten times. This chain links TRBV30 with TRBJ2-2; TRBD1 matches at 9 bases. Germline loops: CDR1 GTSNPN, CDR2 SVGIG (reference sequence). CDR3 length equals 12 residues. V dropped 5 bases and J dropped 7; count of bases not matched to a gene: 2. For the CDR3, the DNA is TGTGCCTGGGGGACAGGGTTCGGGGAGCTGTTTTTT. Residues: CAWGTGFGELFF.

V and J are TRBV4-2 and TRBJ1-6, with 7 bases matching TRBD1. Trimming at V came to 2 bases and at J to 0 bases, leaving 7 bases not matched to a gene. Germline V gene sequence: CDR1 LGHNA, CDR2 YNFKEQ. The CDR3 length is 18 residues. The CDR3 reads CASSQYGQASSYNSPLHF. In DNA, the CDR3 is TGTGCCAGCAGCCAATATGGACAGGCAAGCTCCTATAATTCACCCCTCCACTTT.

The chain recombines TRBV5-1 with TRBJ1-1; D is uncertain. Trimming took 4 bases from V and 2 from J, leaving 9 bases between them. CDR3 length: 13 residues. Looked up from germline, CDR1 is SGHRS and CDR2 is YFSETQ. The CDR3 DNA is TGCGCCAGCAGCCCGGACTCAAACACTGAAGCTTTCTTT. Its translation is CASSPDSNTEAFF.

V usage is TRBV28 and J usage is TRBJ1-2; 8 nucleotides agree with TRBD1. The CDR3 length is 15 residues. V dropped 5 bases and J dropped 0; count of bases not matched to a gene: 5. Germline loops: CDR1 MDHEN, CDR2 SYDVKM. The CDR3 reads CASSRTGWTNYGYTF. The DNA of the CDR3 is TGTGCCAGCAGTAGGACAGGGTGGACTAACTATGGCTACACCTTC.

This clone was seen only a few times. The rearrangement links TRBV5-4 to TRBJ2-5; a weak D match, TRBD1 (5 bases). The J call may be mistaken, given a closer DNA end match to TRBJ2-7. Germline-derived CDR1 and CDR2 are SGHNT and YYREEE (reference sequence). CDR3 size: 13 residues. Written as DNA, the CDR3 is TGTGCCAGCACCCAGGGCGATGAGTCCGAGCAGTACTTC. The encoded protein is CASTQGDESEQYF.

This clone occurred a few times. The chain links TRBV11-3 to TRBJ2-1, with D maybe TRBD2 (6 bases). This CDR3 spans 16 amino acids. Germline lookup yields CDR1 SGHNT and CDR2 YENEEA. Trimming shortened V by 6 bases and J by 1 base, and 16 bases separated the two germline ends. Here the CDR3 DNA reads TGTGCCAGCAGACCAACTACTAGCAGATCCTACAATGAGCAGTTCTTC. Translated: CASRPTTSRSYNEQFF.

The CDR3, as DNA: TGTGCCAGCAGAGTAAGCGGCTCCTACGAGCAGTACTTC. Amino acids: CASRVSGSYEQYF. The chain has TRBV27 and TRBJ2-7, with D tentatively TRBD2 (5 bases). The germline V gene has CDR1 MNHEY and CDR2 SMNVEV (reference sequence). The CDR3 is 13 amino acids. V shed 6 bases and J shed 0 bases, with 9 bases lying between them.

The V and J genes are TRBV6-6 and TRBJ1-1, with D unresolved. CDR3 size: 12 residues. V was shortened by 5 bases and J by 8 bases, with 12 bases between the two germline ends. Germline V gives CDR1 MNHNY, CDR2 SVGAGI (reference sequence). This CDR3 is CASSLPTSEAFF. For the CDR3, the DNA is TGTGCCAGCAGTCTGCCAACTTCCGAAGCTTTCTTT.

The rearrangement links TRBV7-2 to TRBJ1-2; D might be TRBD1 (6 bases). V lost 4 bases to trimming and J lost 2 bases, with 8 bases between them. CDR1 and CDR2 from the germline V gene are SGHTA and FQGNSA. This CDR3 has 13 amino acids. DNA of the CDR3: TGTGCCAGCAGCTATCAGGGGAACTATGGCTACACCTTC. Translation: CASSYQGNYGYTF.

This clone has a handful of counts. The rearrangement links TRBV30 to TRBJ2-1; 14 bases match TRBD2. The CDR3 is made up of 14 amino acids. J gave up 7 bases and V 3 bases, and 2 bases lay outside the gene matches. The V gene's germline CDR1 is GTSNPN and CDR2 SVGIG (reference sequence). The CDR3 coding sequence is TGTGCCTGGAGCGGGACTAGCGGGAGAAATGAGCAGTTCTTC. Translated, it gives CAWSGTSGRNEQFF.

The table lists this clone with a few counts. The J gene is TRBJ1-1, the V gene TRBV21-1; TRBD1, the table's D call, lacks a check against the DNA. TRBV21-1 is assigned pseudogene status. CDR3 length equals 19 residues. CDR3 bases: TGTGCCAGCAACGAAGGTGCCTTCGACAGGGGACCCATGAACACTGAAGCTTTCTTT. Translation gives CASNEGAFDRGPMNTEAFF.

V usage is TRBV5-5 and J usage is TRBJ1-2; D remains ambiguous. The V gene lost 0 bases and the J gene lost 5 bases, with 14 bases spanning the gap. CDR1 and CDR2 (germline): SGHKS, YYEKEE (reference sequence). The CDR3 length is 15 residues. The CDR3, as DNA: TGTGCCAGCAGCTTGGCCCCGACGGGAGCTTATGGCTACACCTTC. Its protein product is CASSLAPTGAYGYTF.

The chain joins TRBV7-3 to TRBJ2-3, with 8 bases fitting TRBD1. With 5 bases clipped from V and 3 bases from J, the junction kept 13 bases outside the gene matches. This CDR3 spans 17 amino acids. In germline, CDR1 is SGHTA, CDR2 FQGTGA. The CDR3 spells CASSRNGQGVGTDTQYF. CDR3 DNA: TGTGCCAGCAGCCGCAACGGACAGGGAGTAGGTACAGATACGCAGTATTTT.